The rows below give T cell receptor beta chains drawn from one sample of a study of T-cell memory formation after mild COVID-19. TCRdb used MiXCR to reprocess the 5' RACE reads, holding one entry per CDR3 protein. The sample lists some 330,000 distinct CDR3 sequences, roughly 20% occurring once. Sequenced material: PBMCs or a T cell subset sorted from them (not recorded which). These receptors came from an adult woman who had mild COVID-19 (a few samples of this study predate the infection). Cell type and time point are not known. CDR3s include the opening cysteine and the closing phenylalanine or tryptophan. A D gene is named only where the DNA matches it firmly. Clone sizes are given selectively: once, few, many, or a class where the clone is expanded.

d_call	cdr3_length	v_call	clone_size	j_call	cdr3_nt	cdr3_aa
TRBD2	13	TRBV20-1	few	TRBJ2-5	TGCAGTGCTTGGCGGGGGTTCCAAGAGACCCAGTACTTC	CSAWRGFQETQYF
.	15	TRBV4-2	.	TRBJ2-1	TGTGCCAGCAGCCAAGAGAGGCAGTGGGACAATGAGCAGTTCTTC	CASSQERQWDNEQFF
.	16	TRBV6-5	few	TRBJ2-1	TGTGCCAGCAGTTCTCTGGAAGGGAGACTTTACAATGAGCAGTTCTTC	CASSSLEGRLYNEQFF
TRBD2	15	TRBV4-2	.	TRBJ2-3	TGTGCCAGCAGCCAACTAGCGGGGGAGGTAGATACGCAGTATTTT	CASSQLAGEVDTQYF
.	16	TRBV27	.	TRBJ2-1	TGTGCCAGCAGTTTAGTCGGCGGGATCTCCTACAATGAGCAGTTCTTC	CASSLVGGISYNEQFF
TRBD1	15	TRBV15	.	TRBJ1-1	TGTGCCACCAGCTCCCGAGACAGGGGGTACACTGAAGCTTTCTTT	CATSSRDRGYTEAFF
.	12	TRBV3-1	.	TRBJ1-5	TGTGCCAGCAGCCAAGTCGGTGGGGTTCAGCATTTT	CASSQVGGVQHF
TRBD1	14	TRBV7-2	.	TRBJ1-2	TGTGCCAGCACCTCTAGGACAGGGGGCGTCGGCTACACCTTC	CASTSRTGGVGYTF
.	12	TRBV29-1	few	TRBJ2-3	TGCAGCGTTGATGCCTCAACAGATACGCAGTATTTT	CSVDASTDTQYF
.	14	TRBV6-5	few	TRBJ2-7	TGTGCCAGCAGTTACGCCGGACTCTCCTACGAGCAGTACTTC	CASSYAGLSYEQYF
TRBD2	16	TRBV4-1	.	TRBJ2-2	TGCGCCAGCAGCCCTCGACTAGCGGGAGGGTCCGGGGAGCTGTTTTTT	CASSPRLAGGSGELFF
.	11	TRBV12-3/TRBV12-4	many	TRBJ2-2	TGTGCCAGCAGTTCCCTCGGGGAGCTGTTTTTT	CASSSLGELFF
.	14	TRBV2	.	TRBJ2-1	TGTGCCACGCTTCGGACACTTCGACACAATGAGCAGTTCTTC	CATLRTLRHNEQFF
.	15	TRBV20-1	few	TRBJ1-6	TGCAGTGCTAGCTTCCAGGCGGGGATGGAATCACCCCTCCACTTT	CSASFQAGMESPLHF
TRBD2	16	TRBV20-1	few	TRBJ2-7	TGCAGTGCTAGGGGGGGGACTAGGGAGAACTACTACGAGCAGTACTTC	CSARGGTRENYYEQYF
TRBD1	11	TRBV6-1	few	TRBJ1-1	TGTGCCAGCAGTGAAAGGGGGCCTGCTTTCTTT	CASSERGPAFF
.	14	TRBV29-1	.	TRBJ1-1	TGCAGCGTTGTTGCTTGGGGTATGAACACTGAAGCTTTCTTT	CSVVAWGMNTEAFF
TRBD1	15	TRBV5-1	.	TRBJ1-1	TGCGCCAGCAGCGTAGGACAGGGGACAAGCACTGAAGCTTTCTTT	CASSVGQGTSTEAFF
TRBD2	15	TRBV20-1	few	TRBJ2-7	TGCAGTGCTAGCCCGGCGGGAGTGGTTTACTACGAGCAGTACTTC	CSASPAGVVYYEQYF
TRBD2	14	TRBV15	.	TRBJ2-7	TGTGCCACCGAAGGGACTAGCGGGAGTCGCGAGCAGTACTTC	CATEGTSGSREQYF
.	13	TRBV2	few	TRBJ2-7	TGTGCCAGCACCGTGGCAAACTTGGGCGAGCAGTACTTC	CASTVANLGEQYF
.	16	TRBV7-2	few	TRBJ2-7	TGTGCCAGCAGCTTAGCGGGAGGTGGACGTACCTACGAGCAGTACTTC	CASSLAGGGRTYEQYF